These 24 T cell receptor beta chains share one sample of origin, sequenced in a study of post-analysis software for immune sequencing data. Study-wide findings and caveats: Elevated frequency relative to controls characterized four or five TRBV segments in patients, TRBV5-6, TRBV5-1 and TRBV20-1 among them.

TCR beta cDNA libraries had unique molecular identifiers. Each CDR3 protein is one row after TCRdb ran MiXCR on the PCR reads. The sample consists of roughly 540,000 distinct CDR3 sequences, 30% to 40% of them appearing once. These receptors have no identified antigens. The sample comprised blood. The source is a girl younger than 18 with multiple sclerosis.

This rearrangement joins TRBV20-1 to TRBJ1-6, with D possibly matching TRBD1 (5 bases). From germline, CDR1 is DFQATT and CDR2 SNEGSKA (reference sequence). This CDR3 has 12 residues. Trimming shortened V by 8 bases and J by 10 bases, and 15 bases separated the two germline ends. The DNA for the CDR3 is TGCAGTCCCGCAGGGACTAGGTCACCCCTCCACTTT. It specifies CSPAGTRSPLHF.

V gene TRBV4-1 combines with J gene TRBJ1-6, with 8 positions matching TRBD1. Losses at the gene ends were 4 bases for V and 0 bases for J; bases not matched to a gene: 5. This CDR3 spans 17 amino acids. The germline V gene has CDR1 MGHRA and CDR2 YSYEKL. The CDR3: CASSPGQGSSYNSPLHF. The CDR3 DNA follows: TGCGCCAGCAGCCCCGGACAGGGCAGCTCCTATAATTCACCCCTCCACTTT.

This rearrangement joins TRBV12-3 or TRBV12-4 to TRBJ1-5, with D hard to call. Trimming took 11 bases from V and 4 from J, leaving 15 bases between them. The CDR3 consists of 13 residues. CDR3 sequence reads: CAGGPGGNQPQHF. CDR3 nucleotide sequence: TGTGCCGGTGGGCCGGGAGGAAATCAGCCCCAGCATTTT.

This clonotype was counted only a few times. The V and J genes are TRBV5-1 and TRBJ1-6, with 10 nucleotides matching TRBD1. This CDR3 has 16 residues. V lost 4 bases, J lost 5 bases, and 6 bases stayed unmatched. CDR1 and CDR2 (germline): SGHRS, YFSETQ. For the CDR3, the DNA is TGCGCCAGCAGCACCGGACAGGGGGTAAATAATTCACCCCTCCACTTT. Its translation: CASSTGQGVNNSPLHF.

The chain uses TRBV4-2 and TRBJ1-1, with D tentatively TRBD1 (6 bases). The CDR3 spans 14 residues. V was pared by 6 bases and J by 1 base, with 12 bases between. The V gene's germline CDR1 is LGHNA and CDR2 YNFKEQ. Written as DNA, the CDR3 is TGTGCCAGCAGGTCGGGGGCAGGGAACACTGAAGCTTTCTTT. The encoded protein is CASRSGAGNTEAFF.

The chain is built from TRBV5-1 and TRBJ1-1; D may be TRBD1 (6 bases). Germline CDR1 SGHRS, CDR2 YFSETQ. CDR3 length: 15 residues. Between the trimmed V and J ends, which lost 3 bases and 6 bases, there was a span of 18 bases. The CDR3 nucleotides read TGCGCCAGCAGCTCATTGGCAGGGGTTGGTTCTGAAGCTTTCTTT. Encoded protein: CASSSLAGVGSEAFF.

Only a few counts were recorded for this clonotype. The rearrangement uses TRBV24-1 and TRBJ2-6, with TRBD1 matching over 9 bases. There are 15 residues in the CDR3. Germline-derived CDR1 and CDR2 are KGHDR and SFDVKD. After removal of 6 bases from V and 4 bases from J, the junction contained 3 bases not matched to a gene. For the CDR3, the DNA is TGTGCCACCAGTACAGGGGGCGCAGGGGCCAACGTCCTGACTTTC. This translates into CATSTGGAGANVLTF.

This chain joins TRBV15 and TRBJ1-1, with TRBD1 matching 7 bases. Germline values: CDR1 LNHNV, CDR2 YYDKDF (reference sequence). The CDR3 sequence is 15 residues long. With 5 bases clipped from V and 4 bases from J, the junction kept 10 bases outside the gene matches. The CDR3, as DNA: TGTGCCACCAGCTTCGAAAGACAGGGCCCCACTGAAGCTTTCTTT. Translating gives CATSFERQGPTEAFF.

V gene TRBV4-1 combines with J gene TRBJ1-2, with D possibly TRBD1 on 6 matching bases. Looked up from germline, CDR1 is MGHRA and CDR2 is YSYEKL. V lost 1 base to trimming and J lost 6 bases, with 15 bases between them. CDR3 length: 15 amino acids. The CDR3 DNA sequence: TGCGCCAGCAGCCAAGTGACAGGAGGGGAAGATGGCTACACCTTC. Translating it yields CASSQVTGGEDGYTF.

This clonotype showed up just a few times. The chain carries TRBV15 and TRBJ2-3; tentative D call: TRBD1 (6 bases). Deletions cut 1 base from V and 0 bases from J, with 14 bases between. In germline, CDR1 is LNHNV, CDR2 YYDKDF (reference sequence). This CDR3 is built from 17 residues. The CDR3 is CATSRGRTVSSTDTQYF. The CDR3 bases are TGTGCCACCAGCAGAGGGAGGACAGTCTCTAGCACAGATACGCAGTATTTT.

This clonotype was seen more than once but under ten times. The chain uses TRBV7-2 and TRBJ2-1; 8 bases align to TRBD2. The germline V gene has CDR1 SGHTA and CDR2 FQGNSA. This CDR3 has 14 residues. V shed 1 base, J shed 7 bases, and the junction held 3 bases outside the gene matches. CDR3 residues: CASSLGLAWNEQFF. The CDR3 nucleotides are TGTGCCAGCAGCTTAGGACTAGCGTGGAATGAGCAGTTCTTC.

This clonotype has a single count. CDR3 DNA: TGTGCCAGCAGCCCTAGCGTGTGGGAGACCCAGTACTTC. Protein product: CASSPSVWETQYF. The V and J genes are TRBV12-3 or TRBV12-4 and TRBJ2-5; the D gene is possibly TRBD2 (6 bases). The CDR3 is 13 amino acids. V was trimmed by 6 bases and J by 5 bases, leaving 13 bases between them.

J is TRBJ2-7 and V is TRBV5-1; TRBD1 might be the D (5 bases). The DNA matches TRBJ2-5 better at its end, which makes the J call doubtful. This CDR3 contains 15 residues. Germline V gene lookup returns CDR1 SGHRS and CDR2 YFSETQ. CDR3 protein: CASSWSQGVRETQYF. For the CDR3, the DNA is TGCGCCAGCAGCTGGAGCCAGGGCGTCCGGGAGACCCAGTACTTC.

This clonotype was observed many times. The chain employs TRBV29-1 and TRBJ2-6, with D perhaps given as TRBD1 or TRBD2 (5 bases each). CDR3 length: 14 residues. Germline CDR1 reads SQVTM; CDR2 reads ANQGSEA. V was clipped by 1 base and J by 12 bases, with 16 bases between them. This chain's CDR3 is CSVEGGKGRGVLTF. The CDR3 bases are TGCAGCGTTGAAGGGGGGAAGGGAAGGGGCGTCCTGACTTTC.

V is TRBV2 and J is TRBJ2-1, with 8 bases fitting TRBD1. This CDR3 is 15 amino acids long. CDR1 SNHLY and CDR2 FYNNEI come from the germline V gene. J was trimmed by 0 bases and V by 6 bases; bases with no gene match: 4. CDR3 region: CASRNDRGSYNEQFF. In nucleotides, the CDR3 is TGTGCCAGCAGAAATGACAGGGGCTCCTACAATGAGCAGTTCTTC.

Concerning this clonotype itself: Its ends do not fully match the called genes, so a read error is possible. The chain employs TRBV6-6 and TRBJ2-4; D uncertain. Germline V gene lookup returns CDR1 MNHNY and CDR2 SVGAGI (reference sequence). The CDR3 loop spans 16 amino acids. CDR3 in amino acids: CAGSYGQALAKNIQYF. CDR3 bases: TGTGCCGGCAGTTACGGGCAGGCCTTAGCCAAAAACATTCAGTACTTC.

In its sample, this clonotype was seen many times. The V gene is TRBV7-9, the J gene TRBJ2-7, with TRBD2 matching over 7 bases. The V segment lost 3 bases and the J segment 0 bases; nucleotides outside the gene matches: 5. The CDR3 has 15 amino acids. The germline V gene encodes CDR1 SEHNR and CDR2 FQNEAQ (reference sequence). The CDR3 region has the DNA TGTGCCAGCAGCTTCTCGCCTAGCGGCTCCTACGAGCAGTACTTC. Protein sequence: CASSFSPSGSYEQYF.

The rearrangement uses TRBV12-3 or TRBV12-4 and TRBJ2-1, with TRBD2 identical over 8 bases. The J call may be faulty, since TRBJ2-7 better matches the DNA end. The length of the CDR3 is 14 residues. The CDR3 loop reads CASGDSGDYNEQYF. CDR3 coding DNA: TGTGCCAGCGGTGATAGCGGGGACTACAATGAGCAGTACTTC.

This clonotype was counted only a few times. V and J are TRBV5-1 and TRBJ2-3, with D perhaps matching TRBD1 (5 bases). Deletions cut 1 base from V and 1 base from J, with 13 bases between. The CDR3 has 16 residues. CDR1 and CDR2 (germline): SGHRS, YFSETQ. In DNA form, the CDR3 reads TGCGCCAGCAGCTTGCAAGGGGCCGTGGGCACAGATACGCAGTATTTT. This sequence encodes CASSLQGAVGTDTQYF.

The chain carries TRBV29-1 and TRBJ2-7; no clear D. The CDR3 is 13 amino acids. Germline values: CDR1 SQVTM, CDR2 ANQGSEA. The V end was cut by 2 bases, the J end by 0 bases, with 8 bases between. The CDR3 DNA reads as TGCAGCGTTGAATTTCAAGGCTCCTACGAGCAGTACTTC. It translates to CSVEFQGSYEQYF.

This clonotype has a handful of counts. The rearrangement uses TRBV6-5 and TRBJ2-1; D perhaps matches TRBD1 (6 bases). CDR3 size: 16 residues. CDR1 is MNHEY and CDR2 is SVGAGI in the germline V gene. Trimming removed 2 bases at V and 0 bases at J, with 11 bases between. CDR3 sequence reads: CASSYPGQSSYNEQFF. CDR3 nucleotides: TGTGCCAGCAGTTACCCAGGACAGAGCTCCTACAATGAGCAGTTCTTC.

The table lists this clonotype with a few counts. The rearrangement uses TRBV12-3 or TRBV12-4 and TRBJ2-7; 7 nucleotides match TRBD1. This CDR3 has 14 amino acids. J was trimmed by 4 bases and V by 3 bases; bases with no gene match: 6. The CDR3 DNA follows: TGTGCCAGCAGTTTGGACAGGAACGGTTACGAGCAGTACTTC. As protein: CASSLDRNGYEQYF.

The rearrangement links TRBV10-1 to TRBJ2-1, with 11 bases identical to TRBD2. V gave up 2 bases and J gave up 3 bases; unmatched junction bases: 0. This CDR3 has 15 residues. Germline assignment: CDR1 WNHNN and CDR2 SYGVQD (reference sequence). The CDR3 spells CASSEGLAGYNEQFF. CDR3 in DNA: TGCGCCAGCAGTGAGGGACTAGCGGGCTACAATGAGCAGTTCTTC.

This clonotype came up a few times. The gene calls are TRBV12-3 or TRBV12-4 and TRBJ1-2, with no clear D. The V and J ends lost 3 bases and 4 bases respectively, with 15 bases between them. The CDR3 runs to 15 residues. This chain's CDR3 is CASSLGAGYSYGYTF. CDR3 DNA: TGTGCCAGCAGTTTGGGCGCAGGCTACAGCTATGGCTACACCTTC.